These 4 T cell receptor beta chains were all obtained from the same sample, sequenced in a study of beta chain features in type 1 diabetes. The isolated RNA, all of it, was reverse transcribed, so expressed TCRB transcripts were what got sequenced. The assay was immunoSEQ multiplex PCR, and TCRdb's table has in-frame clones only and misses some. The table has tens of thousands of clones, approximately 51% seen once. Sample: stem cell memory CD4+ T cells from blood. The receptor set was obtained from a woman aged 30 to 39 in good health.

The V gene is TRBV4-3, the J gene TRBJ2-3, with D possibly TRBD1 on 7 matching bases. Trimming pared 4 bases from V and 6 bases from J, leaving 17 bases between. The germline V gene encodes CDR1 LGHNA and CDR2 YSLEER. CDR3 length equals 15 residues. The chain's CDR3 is CASSPRGVISDTQYF. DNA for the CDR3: TGCGCCAGCAGCCCCAGGGGGGTTATATCGGATACGCAGTATTTT.

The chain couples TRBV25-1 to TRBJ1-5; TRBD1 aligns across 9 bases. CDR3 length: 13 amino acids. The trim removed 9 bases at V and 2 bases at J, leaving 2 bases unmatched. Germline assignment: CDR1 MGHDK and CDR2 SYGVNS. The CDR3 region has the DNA TGTGCCAGTCGACAGGGGGGCAATCAGCCCCAGCATTTT. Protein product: CASRQGGNQPQHF.

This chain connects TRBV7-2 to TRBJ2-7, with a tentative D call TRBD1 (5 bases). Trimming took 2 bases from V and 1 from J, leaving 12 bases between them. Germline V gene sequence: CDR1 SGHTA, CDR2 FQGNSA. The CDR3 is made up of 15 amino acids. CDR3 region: CASSLQGESSYEQYF. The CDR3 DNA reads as TGTGCCAGCAGCTTACAGGGTGAAAGTTCCTACGAGCAGTACTTC.

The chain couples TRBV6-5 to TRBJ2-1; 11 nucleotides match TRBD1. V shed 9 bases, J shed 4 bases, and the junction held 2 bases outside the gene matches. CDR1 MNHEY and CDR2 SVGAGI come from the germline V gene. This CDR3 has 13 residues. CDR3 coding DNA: TGTGCCAGAGGGACAGGGGGTTACAATGAGCAGTTCTTC. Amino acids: CARGTGGYNEQFF.